This T cell receptor (beta chain) derives from a study of preoperative IRX-2 immunotherapy in early breast cancer. The data were produced by immunoSEQ multiplex PCR, yet TCRdb's version contains in-frame clones alone and is incomplete. The sample records over 25,000 clones, 75% being singletons. As to treatment: preoperative locoregional IRX-2 cytokine immunotherapy. This phase Ib study tested locoregional IRX-2 cytokine immunotherapy given before surgery. The specimen was lymph node tissue, collected after IRX-2 immunotherapy. This TCR came from a human donor with breast cancer.

The CDR3 bases are TGTGCCAGCAGTGAGGAAACAGGGGTTCGTACAGATACGCAGTATTTT. The encoded protein is CASSEETGVRTDTQYF. The chain couples TRBV25-1 to TRBJ2-3; 7 nucleotides match TRBD1. The CDR3 sequence is 16 residues long. Germline CDR1 is MGHDK and CDR2 is SYGVNS. Trimming cost V 3 bases and J 3 bases; bases outside gene matches: 9.